The T cell receptor beta chain described here comes from a study of T cell changes during pregnancy in multiple sclerosis. Generated by immunoSEQ multiplex PCR, the TCRdb table keeps only in-frame clones and is missing some. The profile covers about 120,000 clones, with about 94% appearing a single time and approximately 6.3% taken by the ten largest. CDR1 is SGHDN and CDR2 is FVKESK in the germline V gene. V lost 1 base, J lost 1 base, and 5 bases stayed unmatched. This CDR3 is built from 16 residues. The source was peripheral blood, collected before pregnancy. The chain recombines TRBV14 with TRBJ2-5; 8 bases match TRBD1. This clonotype was sampled from a female donor with multiple sclerosis, enrolled in a pregnancy study. CDR3 protein: CASSQGYRGVQETQYF. The CDR3 DNA reads as TGTGCCAGCAGCCAAGGGTACAGGGGGGTCCAAGAGACCCAGTACTTC.